This TCR beta chain was recovered during a study of T cells in Graves' hyperthyroidism and ophthalmopathy. Regarding the study as a whole: A median approximately 6.5 months before onset, the model predicted ophthalmopathy.

This clonotype has a handful of counts. The antigen is undetermined. The CDR3 runs to 16 residues. Germline values: CDR1 MGHRA, CDR2 YSYEKL. V lost 4 bases to trimming and J lost 4 bases, with 19 bases between them. It was RNA transcripts that yielded the amplified TCR beta CDR3 regions. In the first-round RT-PCR of the TCR CDR3, the HTBI primer set was used. TCRdb re-derived calls from the multiplex PCR reads in MiXCR, one entry per CDR3 protein. The sample has approximately 600,000 distinct CDR3 sequences, more than 11% seen once. Extraction of PBMCs used about 9.2 ml of fresh peripheral blood. Sequencing was done on a sample of blood. The origin of this receptor is a woman aged 25-40 years with Graves' hyperthyroidism that later progressed to Graves' ophthalmopathy. V usage is TRBV4-1 and J usage is TRBJ1-1; D uncertain. The DNA of the CDR3 is TGCGCCAGCAGCCTACCCCTCCTGTCTGTAGGCACTGAAGCTTTCTTT. Translated, it gives CASSLPLLSVGTEAFF.